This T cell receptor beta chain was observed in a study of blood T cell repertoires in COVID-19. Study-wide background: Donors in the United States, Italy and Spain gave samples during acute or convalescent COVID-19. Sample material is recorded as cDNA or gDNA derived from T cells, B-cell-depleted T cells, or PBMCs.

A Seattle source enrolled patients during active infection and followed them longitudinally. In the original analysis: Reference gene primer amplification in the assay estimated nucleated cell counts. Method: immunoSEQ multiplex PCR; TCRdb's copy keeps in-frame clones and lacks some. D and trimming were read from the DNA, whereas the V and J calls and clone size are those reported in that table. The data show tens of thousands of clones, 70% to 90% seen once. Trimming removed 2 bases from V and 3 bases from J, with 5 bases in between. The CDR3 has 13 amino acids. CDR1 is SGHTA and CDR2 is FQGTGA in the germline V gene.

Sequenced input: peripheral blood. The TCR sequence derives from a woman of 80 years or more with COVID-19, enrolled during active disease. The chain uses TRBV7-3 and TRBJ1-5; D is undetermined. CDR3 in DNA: TGTGCCAGCAGCTTAGGCCTCAATCAGCCCCAGCATTTT. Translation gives CASSLGLNQPQHF.